This is a list of T cell receptor beta chains from one sample in a study of T cell changes during pregnancy in multiple sclerosis. The data were produced by immunoSEQ multiplex PCR, yet TCRdb's version contains in-frame clones alone and is incomplete. Of around 57,000 clones in the sample, around 93% were seen once. The starting material was CD4+ T cells from peripheral blood mononuclear cells, obtained after pregnancy. The receptor source for this set is a female donor in good health, enrolled as a control in a pregnancy study. CDR3s include the opening cysteine and the closing phenylalanine or tryptophan. A D gene is named only where the DNA matches it firmly. Size tells how often a clone was seen (once, few, many) or the class of an expanded clone, and some rows leave it out.

D | J | size | V | CDR3 | DNA
NA | TRBJ1-2 | NA | TRBV7-8 | CASSTRLVNGYTF | TGTGCCAGCAGCACTCGACTCGTAAATGGCTACACCTTC
TRBD1 | TRBJ1-2 | NA | TRBV18 | CASSPDRENYGYTF | TGTGCCAGCTCACCGGACAGGGAGAACTATGGCTACACCTTC
TRBD2 | TRBJ2-1 | NA | TRBV19 | CASRTSGGNNEQFF | TGTGCCAGTAGGACTAGCGGGGGGAACAATGAGCAGTTCTTC
NA | TRBJ2-7 | NA | TRBV6-6 | CASSASTGQGPYF | TGTGCCAGCAGCGCTTCGACCGGTCAGGGCCCGTACTTC
TRBD1 | TRBJ1-6 | NA | TRBV7-3 | CASSPAGGNSPLHF | TGTGCCAGCAGCCCCGCAGGGGGAAATTCACCCCTCCACTTT
NA | TRBJ1-2 | NA | TRBV28 | CASSSDRPYGYTF | TGTGCCAGCAGTTCCGACAGGCCCTATGGCTACACCTTC
NA | TRBJ1-1 | NA | TRBV6-4 | CASSDSNLATGAFF | TGTGCCAGCAGTGACTCGAATTTGGCGACGGGAGCTTTCTTT
TRBD2 | TRBJ2-1 | NA | TRBV9 | CASSVREGISNEQFF | TGTGCCAGCAGCGTTCGGGAGGGGATCTCCAATGAGCAGTTCTTC
TRBD1 | TRBJ2-5 | once | TRBV28 | CASNPTGLTQYF | TGTGCCAGCAACCCGACAGGGCTGACCCAGTACTTC
NA | TRBJ2-7 | NA | TRBV11-2 | CASSLDTAYEQYF | TGTGCCAGCAGCTTAGATACTGCCTACGAGCAGTACTTC
NA | TRBJ1-2 | NA | TRBV2 | CASSAETGTYGYTF | TGTGCCAGCAGTGCCGAAACGGGTACCTATGGCTACACCTTC
NA | TRBJ2-5 | NA | TRBV15 | CATSRGSQETQYF | TGTGCCACCAGTAGGGGTTCCCAAGAGACCCAGTACTTC
TRBD2 | TRBJ2-1 | NA | TRBV28 | CASRPLAGGRDEQFF | TGTGCCAGCAGACCCCTAGCGGGGGGCCGGGATGAGCAGTTCTTC
TRBD2 | TRBJ2-7 | NA | TRBV7-6 | CASKRLAASYEQYF | TGTGCCAGCAAGAGGCTAGCGGCGTCCTACGAGCAGTACTTC
TRBD2 | TRBJ2-7 | NA | TRBV15 | CATSRDPPSAGRVDEQYF | TGTGCCACCAGCAGAGACCCCCCGTCAGCGGGGAGGGTGGACGAGCAGTACTTC
NA | TRBJ2-7 | NA | TRBV6-1 | CASSEAGKSMEQYF | TGTGCCAGCAGTGAAGCCGGGAAGAGTATGGAGCAGTACTTC
NA | TRBJ1-2 | NA | TRBV5-4 | CASSYQDTIVGYTF | TGTGCCAGCAGCTACCAAGACACAATAGTCGGCTACACCTTC
TRBD1 | TRBJ1-3 | NA | TRBV2 | CASSPQIPGQGASPGNTIYF | TGTGCCAGCAGCCCTCAGATACCGGGACAGGGGGCATCTCCGGGAAACACCATATATTTT
TRBD1 | TRBJ2-2 | NA | TRBV11-2 | CASSEGADGELFF | TGTGCCAGCAGCGAGGGGGCCGACGGGGAGCTGTTTTTT
TRBD1 | TRBJ1-6 | NA | TRBV5-1 | CASSYQGQALNSPLHF | TGCGCCAGCAGCTACCAGGGACAGGCGCTCAATTCACCCCTCCACTTT
NA | TRBJ1-5 | NA | TRBV7-9 | CASSFGGVDQPQHF | TGTGCCAGCAGCTTCGGGGGGGTGGATCAGCCCCAGCATTTT
NA | TRBJ1-5 | NA | TRBV4-1 | CASSQDRTGRNQPQHF | TGCGCCAGCAGCCAAGATAGAACAGGGCGGAATCAGCCCCAGCATTTT
NA | TRBJ2-4 | NA | TRBV29-1 | CSVEGALGKNIQYF | TGCAGCGTTGAGGGGGCGCTGGGCAAAAACATTCAGTACTTC
NA | TRBJ2-2 | NA | TRBV6-5 | CASRRGSGELFF | TGTGCCAGCAGGAGGGGGTCCGGGGAGCTGTTTTTT
NA | TRBJ1-1 | NA | TRBV21-1 | CASSKTTGYRMNTEAFF | TGTGCCAGCAGCAAAACGACAGGGTATCGGATGAACACTGAAGCTTTCTTT